This is a list of T cell receptor beta chains from one sample in a study of beta chain bispecific antibodies for T cell cancers. These receptors' targets are unknown. From the 5' RACE reads, TCRdb called clonotypes with MiXCR, one entry per CDR3 protein. The sample carries thousands of distinct CDR3 sequences, 2% to 2.5% recorded once. The sample was T cells from a healthy donor cultured with Jurkat leukemia cells, taken from a culture containing an anti-CD19 bispecific antibody. These receptors originate from a human donor in good health. Some clones in this sample may be carry-over from other donors' samples. Both conserved end residues are part of each CDR3. D genes are given only for firm matches. Size is stated for part of the rows, as once, few or many counts, or as a class when the clone is expanded.

J	V	size	D	CDR3	DNA
TRBJ2-1	TRBV28	many	TRBD2	CASSLGLTTYNEQFF	TGTGCCAGCAGTTTGGGACTAACGACTTACAATGAGCAGTTCTTC
TRBJ2-2	TRBV7-2	many	.	CASSLQWGNTGELFF	TGTGCCAGCAGCTTACAGTGGGGGAACACCGGGGAGCTGTTTTTT
TRBJ1-5	TRBV20-1	many	TRBD1	CSARGTGANNQPQHF	TGCAGTGCTAGGGGGACAGGGGCTAACAATCAGCCCCAGCATTTT
TRBJ2-3	TRBV7-8	medium-sized	.	CASSSLGRDTQYF	TGTGCCAGCAGCTCCCTGGGGAGGGATACGCAGTATTTT
TRBJ1-1	TRBV27	many	.	CASSLWGGGSTEAFF	TGTGCCAGCAGTTTATGGGGGGGCGGGAGCACTGAAGCTTTCTTT
TRBJ2-7	TRBV10-2	.	TRBD1	CASSDGQGALEQYF	TGCGCCAGCAGTGACGGGCAGGGGGCTCTCGAGCAGTACTTC
TRBJ2-7	TRBV4-2	.	.	CASSQALGTYEQYF	TGTGCCAGCAGCCAGGCACTTGGGACCTACGAGCAGTACTTC
TRBJ2-7	TRBV27	many	TRBD1	CASSPFGQVYEQYF	TGTGCCAGCAGTCCCTTCGGACAGGTTTACGAGCAGTACTTC
TRBJ2-7	TRBV5-1	many	.	CASSPTPSYEQYF	TGCGCCAGCAGCCCTACACCCTCCTACGAGCAGTACTTC
TRBJ2-1	TRBV28	many	TRBD2	CASSLTGGSSYNEQFF	TGTGCCAGCAGTTTAACGGGGGGGAGCTCCTACAATGAGCAGTTCTTC
TRBJ2-5	TRBV9	many	TRBD2	CASSVMTSGQETQYF	TGTGCCAGCAGCGTAATGACTAGCGGACAAGAGACCCAGTACTTC
TRBJ2-7	TRBV10-3	many	.	CAISEAWRASYEQYF	TGTGCCATCAGTGAGGCGTGGAGAGCGTCCTACGAGCAGTACTTC
TRBJ2-5	TRBV5-4	.	TRBD2	CASSGSGAQETQYF	TGTGCCAGCAGCGGTAGCGGGGCGCAAGAGACCCAGTACTTC
TRBJ2-7	TRBV7-6	many	.	CASSLVPATYEQYF	TGTGCCAGCAGCTTAGTCCCGGCTACCTACGAGCAGTACTTC
TRBJ1-1	TRBV20-1	many	.	CSAPGAGNEAFF	TGCAGTGCTCCTGGGGCAGGGAATGAAGCTTTCTTT
TRBJ2-7	TRBV29-1	many	.	CSVLYIAEQYF	TGCAGCGTTCTGTACATTGCCGAGCAGTACTTC
TRBJ2-7	TRBV5-1	many	TRBD2	CASSPTPAGGSSYEQYF	TGCGCCAGCAGCCCGACCCCCGCGGGGGGAAGCTCCTACGAGCAGTACTTC
TRBJ1-6	TRBV5-4	.	.	CASSPNAGGSDSPLHF	TGTGCCAGCAGCCCCAACGCGGGGGGGAGTGATTCACCCCTCCACTTT
TRBJ2-1	TRBV19	many	TRBD1	CASSTQGAIAYNEQFF	TGTGCCAGTAGTACCCAGGGGGCGATCGCCTACAATGAGCAGTTCTTC
TRBJ1-3	TRBV5-5	many	TRBD1	CASSWDREFADTIYF	TGTGCCAGCAGCTGGGACAGGGAGTTTGCGGACACCATATATTTT
TRBJ1-4	TRBV6-2/TRBV6-3	many	.	CASSSNEKLFF	TGTGCCAGCAGTTCAAATGAAAAACTGTTTTTT
TRBJ1-1	TRBV6-5	many	.	CASSPGNTEAFF	TGTGCCAGCAGCCCGGGGAACACTGAAGCTTTCTTT
TRBJ2-1	TRBV14	many	TRBD2	CASSPRLAGGHNEQFF	TGTGCCAGCAGCCCCAGACTAGCGGGGGGGCACAATGAGCAGTTCTTC
TRBJ2-2	TRBV11-2	many	TRBD2	CASSFGLAGGAGELFF	TGTGCCAGCAGCTTCGGACTAGCGGGGGGGGCCGGGGAGCTGTTTTTT
TRBJ1-2	TRBV19	many	.	CASSAARDGNYGYTF	TGTGCCAGTAGTGCGGCTCGGGACGGTAACTATGGCTACACCTTC
TRBJ1-1	TRBV10-2	many	.	CASSDMGNTEAFF	TGCGCCAGCAGTGACATGGGGAATACTGAAGCTTTCTTT